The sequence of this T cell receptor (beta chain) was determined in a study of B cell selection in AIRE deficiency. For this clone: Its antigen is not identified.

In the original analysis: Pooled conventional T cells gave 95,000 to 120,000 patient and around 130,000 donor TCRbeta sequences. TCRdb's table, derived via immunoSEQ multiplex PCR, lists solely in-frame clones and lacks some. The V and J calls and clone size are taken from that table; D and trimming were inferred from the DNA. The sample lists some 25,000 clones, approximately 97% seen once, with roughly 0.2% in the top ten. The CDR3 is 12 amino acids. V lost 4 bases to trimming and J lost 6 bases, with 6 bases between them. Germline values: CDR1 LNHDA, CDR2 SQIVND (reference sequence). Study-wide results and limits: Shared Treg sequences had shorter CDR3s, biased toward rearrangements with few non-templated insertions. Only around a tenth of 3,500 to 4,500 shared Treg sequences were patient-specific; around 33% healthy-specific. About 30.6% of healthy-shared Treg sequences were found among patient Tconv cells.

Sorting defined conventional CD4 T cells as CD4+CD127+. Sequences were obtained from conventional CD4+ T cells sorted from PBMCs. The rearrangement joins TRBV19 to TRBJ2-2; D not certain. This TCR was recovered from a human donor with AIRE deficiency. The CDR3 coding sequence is TGTGCCAGTAGTAGGGTTTCCGGGGAGCTGTTTTTT. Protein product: CASSRVSGELFF. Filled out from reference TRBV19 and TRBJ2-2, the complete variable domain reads DGGITQSPKYLFRKEGQNVTLSCEQNLNHDAMYWYRQDPGQGLRLIYYSQIVNDFQKGDIAEGYSVSREKKESFPLTVTSAQKNPTAFYLCASSRVSGELFFGEGSRLTVL.